The 22 T cell receptor beta chains listed next were all sequenced from one sample in a study of regulatory T cells in long-lasting Graves disease. iRepertoire HTBI primers and Arm-PCR of CDR3 regions built TCR beta libraries. TCRdb analysed the multiplex PCR reads with MiXCR anew, one entry per CDR3 protein. Of a few hundred thousand distinct CDR3 sequences listed, about 15% are singletons. This sample's time point: newly diagnosed GD, antithyroid drugs for less than 3 months. From RNA extracted from PBMCs, the TCR library was made. The same data also contributed to another study, on T cells in Graves' hyperthyroidism and ophthalmopathy.

Material: peripheral blood mononuclear cells (PBMCs), obtained at new diagnosis, from a patient treated with antithyroid drugs. These receptors were obtained from a woman between 18 and 30 years old with Graves disease.

This clonotype was counted many times. The chain employs TRBV15 and TRBJ2-5; D could derive from TRBD1 or TRBD2 (5 bases each). Trimming shortened V by 2 bases and J by 5 bases, and 18 bases separated the two germline ends. This CDR3 is 16 amino acids long. Looked up from germline, CDR1 is LNHNV and CDR2 is YYDKDF (reference sequence). CDR3 bases: TGTGCCACCAGCAGATCACGGACACCCAGAGGGGAGACCCAGTACTTC. It codes for CATSRSRTPRGETQYF.

This clonotype appeared many times. This chain links TRBV7-9 with TRBJ2-3; the match to TRBD2 covers 8 bases. The germline V gene encodes CDR1 SEHNR and CDR2 FQNEAQ (reference sequence). J lost 4 bases, V lost 5 bases, and 14 bases had no gene match. The CDR3 is 17 residues long. This CDR3 is CASSDLKPGLVPDTQYF. Here the CDR3 DNA reads TGTGCCAGCAGCGACCTGAAACCGGGACTAGTGCCAGATACGCAGTATTTT.

The chain links TRBV12-3 or TRBV12-4 to TRBJ1-5; D is perhaps TRBD1 (5 bases). The V gene lost 3 bases and the J gene lost 11 bases, with 11 bases spanning the gap. The CDR3 covers 12 residues. The DNA for the CDR3 is TGTGCCAGCAGTTTCTCGGGGCTAGCCCAGCATTTT. Protein sequence: CASSFSGLAQHF.

The rearrangement links TRBV7-2 to TRBJ2-1, with 9 bases matching TRBD2. This CDR3 region has 16 residues. Trimming removed 3 bases from V and 4 bases from J; junction bases left unmatched: 7. Germline V gene data show CDR1 as SGHTA and CDR2 as FQGNSA. For the CDR3, the DNA is TGTGCCAGCAGCTTTGGGGGGACTAGCTCTTACAATGAGCAGTTCTTC. Protein sequence: CASSFGGTSSYNEQFF. The full variable domain, completed using reference TRBV7-2 and TRBJ2-1, is GAGVSQSPSNKVTEKGKDVELRCDPISGHTALYWYRQSLGQGLEFLIYFQGNSAPDKSGLPSDRFSAERTGGSVSTLTIQRTQQEDSAVYLCASSFGGTSSYNEQFFGPGTRLTVL.

The gene calls are TRBV7-2 and TRBJ1-1; 7 nucleotides match TRBD1. The CDR3 totals 15 residues. V lost 5 bases to trimming and J lost 11 bases; unmatched junction nucleotides: 17. Germline V gene lookup returns CDR1 SGHTA and CDR2 FQGNSA. The CDR3 DNA reads as TGTGCCAGCAGCCTCTCGGGACAGAACCCGCTTGGGGCTTTCTTT. It encodes CASSLSGQNPLGAFF. The full variable domain, with the rest looked up from reference TRBV7-2 and TRBJ1-1, is GAGVSQSPSNKVTEKGKDVELRCDPISGHTALYWYRQSLGQGLEFLIYFQGNSAPDKSGLPSDRFSAERTGGSVSTLTIQRTQQEDSAVYLCASSLSGQNPLGAFFGQGTRLTVV.

Concerning this clonotype itself: It differs at one base from a far larger clone, so likely a read error. The J gene is TRBJ1-2, the V gene TRBV10-3, with TRBD1 matching 7 bases. The CDR3 extends over 13 amino acids. Per the germline V gene, CDR1 is ENHRY and CDR2 is SYGVKD. This CDR3 reads CATGDRLNHGYTF. The CDR3 nucleotides read TGTGCCACGGGGGACAGACTTAACCATGGCTACACCTTC.

This clonotype was seen repeatedly, ten times or more. The rearrangement links TRBV15 to TRBJ2-1; TRBD2 agrees at 8 bases. The V gene end was trimmed by 1 base and the J gene end by 10 bases; junction bases not matched to a gene: 6. Looked up from germline, CDR1 is LNHNV and CDR2 is YYDKDF (reference sequence). This CDR3 is 14 amino acids long. The CDR3 bases are TGTGCCACCAGCAGAGTGGGCGGGAGGCGGGAGCAGTTCTTC. It specifies CATSRVGGRREQFF.

The rearrangement joins TRBV11-3 to TRBJ2-4; TRBD1 is a possible D gene (5 bases). Germline CDR1 and CDR2: SGHNT and YENEEA. The ends were cut back, 4 bases at V and 4 bases at J, with 17 bases in the middle. This CDR3 is 16 amino acids long. The CDR3 is CASSSTSGYGKNIQYF. Written as DNA, the CDR3 is TGTGCCAGCAGCTCGACTTCAGGGTATGGGAAAAACATTCAGTACTTC.

The V gene is TRBV4-1, the J gene TRBJ1-1, with no clear D. CDR1 MGHRA and CDR2 YSYEKL come from the germline V gene. V was trimmed by 3 bases and J by 1 base, leaving 6 bases between them. The CDR3 covers 13 residues. CDR3 in amino acids: CASSQWWNTEAFF. The CDR3, as DNA: TGCGCCAGCAGCCAGTGGTGGAACACTGAAGCTTTCTTT.

This clonotype was seen many times. The chain joins TRBV27 to TRBJ2-7; TRBD1 agrees at 11 bases. The J segment lost 3 bases and the V segment lost 6 bases, leaving 4 bases of the junction unmatched. CDR3 length: 14 amino acids. In germline, CDR1 is MNHEY, CDR2 SMNVEV (reference sequence). The CDR3 reads CASRAGTGGYEQYF. In DNA form, the CDR3 reads TGTGCCAGCAGGGCCGGGACAGGGGGCTACGAGCAGTACTTC.

The J gene is TRBJ1-2, the V gene TRBV4-1; D may be TRBD1 (6 bases). Trimming stripped 0 bases from V and 4 bases from J, with 9 bases between. CDR1 and CDR2 (germline): MGHRA, YSYEKL. The length of the CDR3 is 14 residues. The CDR3 reads CASSQEGRGYGYTF. DNA of the CDR3: TGCGCCAGCAGCCAAGAAGGCAGGGGCTATGGCTACACCTTC.

This sequence joins TRBV6-5 and TRBJ2-7; 9 nucleotides line up with TRBD1. Germline CDR1 and CDR2: MNHEY and SVGAGI. The CDR3 has 16 amino acids. Losses at the gene ends were 2 bases for V and 6 bases for J; bases not matched to a gene: 11. The CDR3 DNA is TGTGCCAGCAGTTACAAGTCCGGGACAGGGATGGGCGAGCAGTACTTC. Translation: CASSYKSGTGMGEQYF.

There are many counts of this clonotype. The gene calls are TRBV7-3 and TRBJ2-3, with TRBD2 matching over 8 bases. This CDR3 comprises 15 residues. V dropped 3 bases and J dropped 4; count of bases not matched to a gene: 6. CDR1 and CDR2 from the germline V gene are SGHTA and FQGTGA. The CDR3 region has the DNA TGTGCCAGCAGCTTCCGCGGGAGGTCAGCAGATACGCAGTATTTT. Translating gives CASSFRGRSADTQYF.

Many counts were recorded for this clonotype. CDR3 in amino acids: CASSFAGGGTEAFF. CDR3 DNA sequence: TGTGCCAGCAGTTTTGCAGGGGGAGGCACTGAAGCTTTCTTT. The chain uses TRBV12-3 or TRBV12-4 and TRBJ1-1; 7 bases map to TRBD1. Trimming cost V 3 bases and J 4 bases; bases outside gene matches: 5. CDR3 size: 14 residues.

This chain uses TRBV19 with TRBJ1-1; D unresolved. This CDR3 region has 12 residues. CDR1 and CDR2 (germline): LNHDA, SQIVND (reference sequence). V was pared by 6 bases and J by 3 bases, with 8 bases between. As DNA, the CDR3 is TGTGCCAGTAGAGCGGGTTACACTGAAGCTTTCTTT. Protein sequence: CASRAGYTEAFF.

This clonotype was seen repeatedly, ten times or more. V and J are TRBV27 and TRBJ2-1; D is possibly TRBD2 (6 bases). CDR1 MNHEY and CDR2 SMNVEV come from the germline V gene (reference sequence). V lost 5 bases and J lost 5, with 13 bases in between. The CDR3 is 14 residues long. The CDR3 DNA follows: TGTGCCAGCAGTACTAGCAGGGAGGACAATGAGCAGTTCTTC. Translated: CASSTSREDNEQFF.

A word on this clonotype: It differs at one base from a far larger clone, so likely a read error. The V gene is TRBV28, the J gene TRBJ2-1; weak D call: TRBD2 (7 bases). Matching the DNA end better, TRBJ2-5 makes the J call doubtful. The CDR3 sequence is 15 residues long. Germline V gene data show CDR1 as MDHEN and CDR2 as SYDVKM. Here the CDR3 DNA reads TGTGCCAGCAGTCGACGGGGGGCGGAAGGAGAGACCCAGTACTTC. Protein product: CASSRRGAEGETQYF.

This clonotype appeared a few times. This chain's CDR3 is CSAREPGGYEQYF. CDR3 coding DNA: TGCAGTGCTAGAGAACCCGGAGGATACGAGCAGTACTTC. V and J are TRBV20-1 and TRBJ2-7, with a weak D call TRBD2 (5 bases). The CDR3 has 13 amino acids. Trimming stripped 0 bases from V and 4 bases from J, with 10 bases between. Germline CDR1 reads DFQATT; CDR2 reads SNEGSKA (reference sequence).

The chain employs TRBV5-4 and TRBJ2-2; 9 positions match TRBD2. The CDR3 is 15 residues long. The germline gives CDR1 SGHNT, CDR2 YYREEE (reference sequence). V lost 3 bases to trimming and J lost 2 bases; unmatched junction nucleotides: 2. CDR3 residues: CASSSSGANTGELFF. The CDR3 DNA follows: TGTGCCAGCAGCTCTAGCGGGGCCAACACCGGGGAGCTGTTTTTT.

This chain connects TRBV5-1 to TRBJ2-2, with 7 bases identical to TRBD2. This CDR3 contains 15 residues. Germline V gene sequence: CDR1 SGHRS, CDR2 YFSETQ. V dropped 1 base and J dropped 3; count of bases not matched to a gene: 3. CDR3 sequence: CASSLWTSYTGELFF. The CDR3 region has the DNA TGCGCCAGCAGCTTGTGGACTAGTTACACCGGGGAGCTGTTTTTT.

This clonotype was counted at least ten times. The chain joins TRBV2 to TRBJ2-7; tentative D call: TRBD1 (5 bases). Deletions cut 4 bases from V and 3 bases from J, with 13 bases between. Looked up from germline, CDR1 is SNHLY and CDR2 is FYNNEI. The CDR3 spans 14 residues. Written as DNA, the CDR3 is TGTGCCAGCAGTGGTGCACAGGATTACTACGAGCAGTACTTC. It yields the protein CASSGAQDYYEQYF.

This clonotype has a count of ten or more. The gene calls are TRBV3-1 and TRBJ1-2; D remains ambiguous. Germline CDR1 LGHDT, CDR2 YNNKEL (reference sequence). This CDR3 has 13 residues. With 0 bases removed from V and 1 base from J, the gap between germline ends came to 3 bases. This chain's CDR3 is CASSQEHNYGYTF. For the CDR3, the DNA is TGTGCCAGCAGCCAAGAACATAACTATGGCTACACCTTC. Together with reference TRBV3-1 and TRBJ1-2, the CDR3 gives the full variable domain: DTAVSQTPKYLVTQMGNDKSIKCEQNLGHDTMYWYKQDSKKFLKIMFSYNNKELIINETVPNRFSPKSPDKAHLNLHINSLELGDSAVYFCASSQEHNYGYTFGSGTRLTVV.